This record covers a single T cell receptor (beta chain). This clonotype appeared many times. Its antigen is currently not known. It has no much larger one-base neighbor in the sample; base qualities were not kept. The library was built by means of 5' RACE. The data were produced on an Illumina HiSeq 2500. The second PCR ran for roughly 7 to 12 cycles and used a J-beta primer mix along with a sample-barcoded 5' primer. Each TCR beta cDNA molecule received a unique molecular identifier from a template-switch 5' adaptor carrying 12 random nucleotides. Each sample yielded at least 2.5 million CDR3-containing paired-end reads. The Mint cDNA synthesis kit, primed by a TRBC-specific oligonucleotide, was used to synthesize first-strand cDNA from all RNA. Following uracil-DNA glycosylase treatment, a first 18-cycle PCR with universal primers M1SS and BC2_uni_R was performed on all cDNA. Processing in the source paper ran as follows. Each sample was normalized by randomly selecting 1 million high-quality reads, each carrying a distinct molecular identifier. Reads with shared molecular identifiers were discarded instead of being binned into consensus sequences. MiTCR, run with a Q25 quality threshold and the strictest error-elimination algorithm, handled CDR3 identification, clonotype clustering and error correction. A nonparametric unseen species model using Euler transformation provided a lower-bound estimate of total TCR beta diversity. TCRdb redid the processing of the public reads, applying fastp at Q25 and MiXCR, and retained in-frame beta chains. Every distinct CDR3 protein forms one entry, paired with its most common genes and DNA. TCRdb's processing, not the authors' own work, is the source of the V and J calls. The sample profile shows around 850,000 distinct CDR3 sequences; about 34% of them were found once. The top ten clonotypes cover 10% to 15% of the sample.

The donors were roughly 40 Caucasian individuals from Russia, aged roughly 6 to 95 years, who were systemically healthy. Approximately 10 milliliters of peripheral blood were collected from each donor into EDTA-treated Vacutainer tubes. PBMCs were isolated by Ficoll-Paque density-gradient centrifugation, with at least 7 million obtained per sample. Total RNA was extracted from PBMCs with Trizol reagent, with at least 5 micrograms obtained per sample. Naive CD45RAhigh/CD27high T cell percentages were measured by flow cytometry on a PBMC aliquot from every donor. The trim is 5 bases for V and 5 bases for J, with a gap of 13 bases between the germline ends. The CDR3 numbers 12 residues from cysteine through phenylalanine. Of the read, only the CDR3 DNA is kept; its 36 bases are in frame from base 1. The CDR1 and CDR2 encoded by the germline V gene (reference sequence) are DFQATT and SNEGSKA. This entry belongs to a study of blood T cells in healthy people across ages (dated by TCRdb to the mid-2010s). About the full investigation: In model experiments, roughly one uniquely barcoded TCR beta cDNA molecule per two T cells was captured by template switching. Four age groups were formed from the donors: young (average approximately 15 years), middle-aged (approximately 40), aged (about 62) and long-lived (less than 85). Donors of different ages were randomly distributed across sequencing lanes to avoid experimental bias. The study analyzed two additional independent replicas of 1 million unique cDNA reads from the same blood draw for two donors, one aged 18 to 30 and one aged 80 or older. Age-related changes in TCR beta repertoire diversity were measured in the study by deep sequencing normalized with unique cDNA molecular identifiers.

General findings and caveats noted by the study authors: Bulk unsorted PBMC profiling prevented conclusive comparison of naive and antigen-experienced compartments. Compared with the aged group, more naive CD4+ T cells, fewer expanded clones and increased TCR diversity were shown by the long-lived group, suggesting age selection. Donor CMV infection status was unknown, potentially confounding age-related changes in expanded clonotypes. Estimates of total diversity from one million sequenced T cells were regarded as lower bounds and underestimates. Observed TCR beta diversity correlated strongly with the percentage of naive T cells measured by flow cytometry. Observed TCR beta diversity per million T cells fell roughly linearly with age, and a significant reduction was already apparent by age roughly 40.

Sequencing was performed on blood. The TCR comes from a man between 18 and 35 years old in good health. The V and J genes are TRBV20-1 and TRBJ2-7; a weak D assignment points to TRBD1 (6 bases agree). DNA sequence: TGCAGTGCTCCAACGGACAGCCACGAGCAGTACTTC. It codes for CSAPTDSHEQYF.